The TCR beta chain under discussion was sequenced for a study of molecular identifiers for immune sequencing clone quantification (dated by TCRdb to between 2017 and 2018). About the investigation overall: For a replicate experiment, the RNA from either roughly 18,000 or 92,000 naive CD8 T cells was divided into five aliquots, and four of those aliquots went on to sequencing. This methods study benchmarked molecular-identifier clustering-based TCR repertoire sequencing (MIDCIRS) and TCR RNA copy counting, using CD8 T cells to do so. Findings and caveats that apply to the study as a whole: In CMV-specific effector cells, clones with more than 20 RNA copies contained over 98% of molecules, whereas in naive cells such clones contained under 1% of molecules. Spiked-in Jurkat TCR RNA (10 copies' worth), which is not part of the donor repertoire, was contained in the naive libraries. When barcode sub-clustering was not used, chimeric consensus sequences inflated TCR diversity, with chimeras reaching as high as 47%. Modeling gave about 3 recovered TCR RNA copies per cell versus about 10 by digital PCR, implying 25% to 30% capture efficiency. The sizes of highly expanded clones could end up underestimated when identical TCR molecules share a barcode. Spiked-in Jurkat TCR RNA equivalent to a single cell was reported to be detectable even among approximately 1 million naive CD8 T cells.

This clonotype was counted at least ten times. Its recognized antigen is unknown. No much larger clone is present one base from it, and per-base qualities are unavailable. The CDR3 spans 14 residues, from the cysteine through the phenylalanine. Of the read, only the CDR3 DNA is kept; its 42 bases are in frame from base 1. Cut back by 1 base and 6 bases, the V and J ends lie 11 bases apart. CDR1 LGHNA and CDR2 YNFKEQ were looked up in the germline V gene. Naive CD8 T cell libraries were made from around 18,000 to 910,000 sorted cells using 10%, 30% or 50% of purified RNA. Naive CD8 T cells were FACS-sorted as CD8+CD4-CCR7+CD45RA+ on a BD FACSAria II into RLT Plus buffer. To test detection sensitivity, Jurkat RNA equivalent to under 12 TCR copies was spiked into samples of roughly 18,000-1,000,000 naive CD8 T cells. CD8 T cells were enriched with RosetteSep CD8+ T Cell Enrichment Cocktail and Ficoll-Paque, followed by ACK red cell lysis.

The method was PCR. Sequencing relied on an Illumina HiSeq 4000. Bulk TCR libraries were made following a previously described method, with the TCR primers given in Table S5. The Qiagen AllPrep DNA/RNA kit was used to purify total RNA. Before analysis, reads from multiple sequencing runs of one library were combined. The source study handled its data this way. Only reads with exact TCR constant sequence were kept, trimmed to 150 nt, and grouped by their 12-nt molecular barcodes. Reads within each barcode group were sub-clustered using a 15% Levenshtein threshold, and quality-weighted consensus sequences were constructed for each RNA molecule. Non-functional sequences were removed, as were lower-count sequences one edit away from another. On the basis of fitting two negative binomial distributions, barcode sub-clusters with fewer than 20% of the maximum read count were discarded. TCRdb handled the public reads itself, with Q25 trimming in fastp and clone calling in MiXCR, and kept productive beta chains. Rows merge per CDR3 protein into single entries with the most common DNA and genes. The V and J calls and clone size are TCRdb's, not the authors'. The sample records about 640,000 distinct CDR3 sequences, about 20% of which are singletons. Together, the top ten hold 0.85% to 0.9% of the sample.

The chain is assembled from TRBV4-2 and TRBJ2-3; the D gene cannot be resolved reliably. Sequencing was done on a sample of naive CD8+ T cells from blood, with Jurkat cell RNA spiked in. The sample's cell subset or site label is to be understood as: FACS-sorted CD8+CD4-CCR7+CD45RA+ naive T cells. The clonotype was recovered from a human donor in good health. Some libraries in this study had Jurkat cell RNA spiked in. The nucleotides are TGTGCCAGCAGCCAAGTCGATTATTCGGATACGCAGTATTTT. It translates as CASSQVDYSDTQYF.